This T cell receptor beta chain was documented in a study of blood T cell repertoires in COVID-19 (dated by TCRdb to about 2020). About the full investigation: Samples covering the acute and convalescent phases of COVID-19 were provided by collaborators in the United States, Italy and Spain. A de-identified subject ID, COVID-19 status, age in years and sex were almost always included in the sample metadata. Samples were obtained from the ongoing ImmuneRACE study (first 160 participants) and from 950 to 1,500 subjects provided by 6 global collaborators. Subjects who had been exposed to COVID-19, were actively infected with it, or had recovered from it provided the deeply sampled blood TCRbeta repertoires that made up the dataset. The repertoires were released in a freely available public database intended as a resource for research on the immune response to SARS-CoV-2. The prospective study material was composed of cDNA or gDNA derived from T cells, B-cell-depleted T cells, or PBMCs. Where HLA class I and class II types were available, the types were taken from metadata supplied by the sample provider, not from assay-based typing.

V trim: 4 bases; J trim: 5 bases; unmatched bases: 12. The germline V gene yields SGHRS for CDR1 and YFSETQ for CDR2. Measured from the cysteine to the phenylalanine, the CDR3 is 15 residues long. CDR3 DNA is the only sequence kept; it has 45 bases, read in frame from the first base. This clone has just a few counts. Its antigen is still unknown. No base qualities exist here, and no much larger clone lies one base off it. Broader findings and caveats from the paper: How much clinical and demographic metadata was included differed by source and by participant, and the metadata was provided uncurated.

The collaborating institutions used their own protocols to collect whole blood in K2EDTA tubes. For TCRbeta analysis, collaborator samples were shipped as frozen whole blood, as isolated PBMCs, or as DNA extracted from either sample type. The immunoSEQ Assay, a bias-controlled multiplex PCR, was used to amplify TCRbeta CDR3 regions from genomic DNA. The paper's processing steps were these. Within the assay, amplification of reference gene primers was used to estimate how many nucleated cells each sample contained. To quantify the absolute abundance of each unique TCRbeta CDR3 rearrangement, sequence reads were collapsed and filtered. For each sample, productive Simpson clonality was calculated by taking the square root of Simpson's diversity index across productive rearrangements. Entries here come from immuneACCESS through TCRdb and include only in-frame sequences with V and J called. Some clones fail to appear in such tables; in the studies checked, an unresolved V gene covers under half of the shortfall, and the cause of the remainder is unknown. D and trimming come from the DNA, and the V and J calls and clone size come from that table. The sample has 200,000 to 250,000 clones on record, 82% of them singletons. The ten largest account for 4% to 6% of the sample.

The TCR originated in a woman older than 75 with active or convalescent COVID-19. Sequencing was carried out using peripheral blood. The chain is made from TRBV5-1 and TRBJ2-7, with 7 junctional bases fitting TRBD1. The CDR3 protein sequence reads: CASSQDRRVGNEQYF. The DNA sequence is TGCGCCAGCAGCCAGGACAGGAGAGTTGGGAACGAGCAGTACTTC.